The 14 T cell receptor beta chains below all came from one sample that was sequenced in a study of vaccination and CD4 T cells after COVID-19. Antigens of these TCRs are unknown. The time point: late sampling 161 to 241 days after vaccination in a few convalescent patients. Treatment denoted: roughly nine-day PBMC culture with coronavirus spike peptide pools or control peptides (ViraFEST assay). Sequenced with the Oncomine TCR Beta short-read assay was DNA taken from cultured CD4+ T cells. TCRdb passed the PCR reads through MiXCR, listing each CDR3 protein once. The sample includes 23,000 or so distinct CDR3 sequences, over 40% seen only once; the top ten take 4% to 5%. This specimen consisted of CD4+ T cells from blood, cultured in vitro, obtained about 7 months after SARS-CoV-2 vaccination. The receptors shown here come from a human donor who had recovered from COVID-19.

J is TRBJ2-1 and V is TRBV20-1, with 11 bases identical to TRBD2. This CDR3 contains 17 residues. Trimming cost V 5 bases and J 8 bases; bases outside gene matches: 17. CDR1 is DFQATT, CDR2 SNEGSKA, per germline (reference sequence). The CDR3 loop is CSASRQGSGRAGDEQFF. For the CDR3, the DNA is TGCAGTGCTTCTCGACAGGGTAGCGGGAGGGCCGGGGATGAGCAGTTCTTC.

This clonotype was seen only a few times. The chain uses TRBV20-1 and TRBJ1-2; perhaps TRBD1 as D (5 bases). The CDR3 sequence is 14 residues long. Trimming stripped 3 bases from V and 3 bases from J, with 14 bases between. Germline V gene sequence: CDR1 DFQATT, CDR2 SNEGSKA (reference sequence). CDR3 DNA: TGCAGTGCTAGTTTTACAGGACGGGACTATGGCTACACCTTC. The encoded protein is CSASFTGRDYGYTF.

The rearrangement joins TRBV10-3 to TRBJ1-2, with a tentative D call TRBD1 (5 bases). The CDR3 runs to 13 residues. Germline loops: CDR1 ENHRY, CDR2 SYGVKD. V shed 6 bases and J shed 5 bases, with 13 bases lying between them. The CDR3 sequence is CAIRETVTYGYTF. CDR3 sequence (DNA): TGTGCCATCAGGGAGACAGTCACTTATGGCTACACCTTC.

The V call is TRBV20-1, the J call TRBJ1-1, with unresolved D. This CDR3 has 11 amino acids. The germline V and J ends were trimmed by 0 bases and 5 bases, with 4 bases remaining between them. The germline V gene has CDR1 DFQATT and CDR2 SNEGSKA (reference sequence). CDR3 nucleotides: TGCAGTGCTAGAGAAGGTACTGAAGCTTTCTTT. Its translation: CSAREGTEAFF.

This clonotype occurred once. This sequence joins TRBV7-2 and TRBJ2-1, with D possibly matching TRBD1 (5 bases). CDR1 and CDR2 from the germline V gene are SGHTA and FQGNSA. V was shortened by 1 base and J by 2 bases, with 15 bases between the two germline ends. This CDR3 has 17 amino acids. Written as DNA, the CDR3 is TGTGCCAGCAGCTTAGGAAGCAGGGTCATCGCCTACAATGAGCAGTTCTTC. This codes for CASSLGSRVIAYNEQFF.

The CDR3 sequence: CASSRPTGDYGYTF. The CDR3 nucleotides read TGTGCCAGCAGCCGCCCCACAGGGGACTATGGCTACACCTTC. The chain carries TRBV7-2 and TRBJ1-2; 7 positions agree with TRBD1. This CDR3 region has 14 residues. Germline CDR1 SGHTA, CDR2 FQGNSA. With 5 bases clipped from V and 3 bases from J, the junction kept 6 bases outside the gene matches.

V and J are TRBV5-4 and TRBJ2-5; TRBD1 or TRBD2 may be the D gene (6 bases each). CDR1 and CDR2 from the germline V gene are SGHNT and YYREEE (reference sequence). The CDR3 loop spans 14 amino acids. V was shortened by 0 bases and J by 2 bases, with 8 bases between the two germline ends. The CDR3, as DNA: TGTGCCAGCAGCTTGGCGGGGGCACAAGAGACCCAGTACTTC. Translation: CASSLAGAQETQYF.

V gene TRBV15 combines with J gene TRBJ2-2, with no clear D. This CDR3 is built from 12 residues. The V gene lost 4 bases and the J gene lost 3 bases, with 3 bases spanning the gap. Germline values: CDR1 LNHNV, CDR2 YYDKDF (reference sequence). The CDR3 DNA follows: TGTGCCACCAGCACCCACACCGGGGAGCTGTTTTTT. Translated: CATSTHTGELFF.

The chain links TRBV7-2 to TRBJ2-7; tentative D call: TRBD1 (6 bases). This CDR3 has 14 residues. V shed 1 base and J shed 0 bases, with 7 bases lying between them. Germline V gene sequence: CDR1 SGHTA, CDR2 FQGNSA. The CDR3 DNA sequence: TGTGCCAGCAGCTTAGTCAGGGGCTCCTACGAGCAGTACTTC. It specifies CASSLVRGSYEQYF. The complete variable domain, with remaining parts taken from reference TRBV7-2 and TRBJ2-7, reads GAGVSQSPSNKVTEKGKDVELRCDPISGHTALYWYRQSLGQGLEFLIYFQGNSAPDKSGLPSDRFSAERTGGSVSTLTIQRTQQEDSAVYLCASSLVRGSYEQYFGPGTRLTVT.

The sample holds a few counts of this clonotype. The rearrangement joins TRBV7-2 to TRBJ2-1; D unresolved. With 5 bases removed from V and 2 bases from J, the gap between germline ends came to 13 bases. This CDR3 has 15 residues. Germline-derived CDR1 and CDR2 are SGHTA and FQGNSA. The CDR3 DNA reads TGTGCCAGCAGCCCATCTCGCGGCACCTACAATGAGCAGTTCTTC. It codes for CASSPSRGTYNEQFF.

The chain uses TRBV7-9 and TRBJ2-6; 8 bases are a match to TRBD2. This CDR3 is built from 20 residues. Per germline, CDR1 SEHNR and CDR2 FQNEAQ (reference sequence). The J segment lost 0 bases and the V segment lost 5 bases, leaving 15 bases of the junction unmatched. The DNA for the CDR3 is TGTGCCAGCAGCCGGAAGCTTACTAGCGGCTATAGCTCTGGGGCCAACGTCCTGACTTTC. Translating gives CASSRKLTSGYSSGANVLTF.

The rearrangement uses TRBV18 and TRBJ2-7; D is possibly TRBD1 or TRBD2 (6 bases each). The CDR3 is 13 amino acids. Germline CDR1 is KGHSH and CDR2 is LQKENI. V lost 1 base, J lost 5 bases, and 9 bases lay in between. Written as DNA, the CDR3 is TGTGCCAGCTCACCACGGAGGGGGGACGAGCAGTACTTC. Translating gives CASSPRRGDEQYF.

The J gene is TRBJ2-7, the V gene TRBV11-3; the D gene is possibly TRBD2 (6 bases). The CDR3 is 13 residues long. Germline assignment: CDR1 SGHNT and CDR2 YENEEA. The V and J ends lost 5 bases and 5 bases respectively, with 13 bases between them. Here the CDR3 DNA reads TGTGCCAGCAGCCGCGGGACTTCCCACGAGCAGTACTTC. Its translation: CASSRGTSHEQYF.

The genes are TRBV6-7 and TRBJ2-3, with D perhaps matching TRBD1 or TRBD2 (5 bases each). TRBV6-7 is an ORF, and what it does is uncertain. V lost 2 bases and J lost 6, with 15 bases in between. The CDR3 is made up of 15 amino acids. CDR3: CASSYPGTDMDTQYF. The CDR3 coding sequence is TGTGCCAGCAGTTACCCCGGGACGGACATGGATACGCAGTATTTT.